Given below is one TCR beta chain in context. This record comes from a study of technical replicates of blood from several donors. The table came from immunoSEQ multiplex PCR; TCRdb's copy has only in-frame clones and leaves some out. The data show approximately 73,000 clones, with roughly 94% seen just once and approximately 0.25% held by the top ten. The clonotype comes from a human donor in good health. The sequencing input was T cells isolated from PBMCs.

CDR3 sequence (DNA): TGTGCCAGCAGCCTAGGGACTAGCGGGAGCACAGATACGCAGTATTTT. This translates into CASSLGTSGSTDTQYF. The V gene is TRBV9, the J gene TRBJ2-3; TRBD2 matches at 12 bases. Germline V gene sequence: CDR1 SGDLS, CDR2 YYNGEE. The CDR3 contains 16 residues. The V and J ends lost 4 bases and 0 bases, in that order; junction bases with no gene match: 3.